The T cell receptor (beta chain) under discussion was sequenced for a study of cytomegalovirus exposure and HLA in healthy donors. TCRdb keeps only in-frame clones here, not all; method: immunoSEQ multiplex PCR. The table lists 110,000 or so clones, about 87% of them singletons. General study points: The listing of 150 to 200 TCR beta chains classed them as cytomegalovirus-associated. In vitro assays verified that three CMV-associated chains recognized CMV antigens specifically. Later, an analysis found that TCR clusters from the first cohort tended to co-occur in the 120 or so validation repertoires.

CDR1 and CDR2 (germline): LNHNV, YYDKDF (reference sequence). V dropped 4 bases and J dropped 4; count of bases not matched to a gene: 12. The CDR3 sequence is 17 residues long. An approximately 130-subject validation cohort, separate from the 666-subject first cohort, supplied the donors. About this clone itself: The antigen is unknown.

This TCR came from a man between 18 and 29 years old in good health and CMV-seronegative. V and J are TRBV15 and TRBJ2-1; TRBD1 agrees at 8 bases. Input material: PBMCs. The CDR3 DNA is TGTGCCACCAGCACTCCGTTAGGACAGGGACTTTACAATGAGCAGTTCTTC. Its protein product is CATSTPLGQGLYNEQFF.